Each of the 31 T cell receptor beta chains below was sequenced from the same sample in a study of OX40 agonist ivuxolimab in advanced cancers. TCRdb's copy holds only in-frame clones and misses some; the assay was immunoSEQ multiplex PCR. The data contain about 100,000 clones, about 91% of them seen just once; the ten biggest clones take up about 1.2%. The specimen comprised CD4+ or CD8+ T cells sorted from blood, sampled in a trial of the OX40 agonist ivuxolimab. Receptor source: an adult with an advanced solid tumor such as melanoma, head and neck, liver or kidney cancer.

This sequence joins TRBV4-3 and TRBJ1-5; D perhaps matches TRBD1 (5 bases). The ends were cut back, 0 bases at V and 1 base at J, with 13 bases in the middle. Germline assignment: CDR1 LGHNA and CDR2 YSLEER. The CDR3 has 17 residues. The CDR3 sequence: CASSQEYQGASNQPQHF. The CDR3 bases are TGCGCCAGCAGCCAAGAGTATCAGGGTGCGAGCAATCAGCCCCAGCATTTT.

The chain recombines TRBV5-1 with TRBJ1-1; 8 bases agree with TRBD1. The ends lost 0 bases at V and 10 bases at J; junction bases unmatched: 8. Germline values: CDR1 SGHRS, CDR2 YFSETQ. This CDR3 comprises 14 residues. CDR3 amino acids: CASSLDRGEVGAFF. The CDR3 DNA sequence: TGCGCCAGCAGCTTGGACAGGGGGGAAGTGGGAGCTTTCTTT.

The rearrangement uses TRBV28 and TRBJ1-2; a possible D gene is TRBD1 (6 bases). CDR1 and CDR2 from the germline V gene are MDHEN and SYDVKM. The CDR3 consists of 13 residues. Trimming cost V 6 bases and J 2 bases, with 10 bases left between them. In DNA form, the CDR3 reads TGTGCCAGCAGGCTAACAGGGAACTATGGCTACACCTTC. It is translated as CASRLTGNYGYTF.

The genes are TRBV30 and TRBJ2-3, with D perhaps TRBD2 (6 bases). This CDR3 is built from 20 residues. Trimming removed 0 bases from V and 0 bases from J, with 25 bases in between. The germline CDR1 and CDR2 sequences are GTSNPN and SVGIG (reference sequence). The CDR3 loop reads CAWSVRSVAERRVSTDTQYF. In DNA, the CDR3 is TGTGCCTGGAGTGTAAGATCCGTGGCCGAACGGAGGGTCAGCACAGATACGCAGTATTTT.

This chain links TRBV7-9 with TRBJ1-1; D is possibly TRBD1 (5 bases). Germline lookup yields CDR1 SEHNR and CDR2 FQNEAQ (reference sequence). V shed 1 base and J shed 0 bases, with 12 bases lying between them. The CDR3 runs 16 residues. As DNA, the CDR3 is TGTGCCAGCAGCTTAGGGTCGACAGTCATGAACACTGAAGCTTTCTTT. The encoded protein is CASSLGSTVMNTEAFF.

This clone was detected once. This chain uses TRBV19 with TRBJ2-2; maybe TRBD2 (5 bases). Per germline, CDR1 LNHDA and CDR2 SQIVND (reference sequence). The CDR3 extends over 13 amino acids. The V end was cut by 5 bases, the J end by 5 bases, with 9 bases between. CDR3 bases: TGTGCCAGTAGTGCCGACTATACCGGGGAGCTGTTTTTT. Translation gives CASSADYTGELFF.

This clone was detected once. CDR3 in amino acids: CASRDPSGTRLDTQYF. The CDR3 DNA sequence: TGTGCCAGCAGAGACCCTAGCGGGACGAGACTAGATACGCAGTATTTT. V usage is TRBV28 and J usage is TRBJ2-3; 9 bases fit TRBD2. Trimming removed 6 bases from V and 5 bases from J; junction bases left unmatched: 12. CDR1 is MDHEN, CDR2 SYDVKM, per germline. The CDR3 is 16 amino acids.

The chain links TRBV7-6 to TRBJ1-5, with 7 bases fitting TRBD1. Germline assignment: CDR1 SGHVS and CDR2 FNYEAQ. Losses at the gene ends were 5 bases for V and 1 base for J; bases not matched to a gene: 2. The CDR3 loop spans 14 amino acids. CDR3 in amino acids: CASSQTGSNQPQHF. The DNA of the CDR3 is TGTGCCAGCAGCCAGACAGGGAGCAATCAGCCCCAGCATTTT.

V is TRBV4-2 and J is TRBJ2-2; perhaps TRBD1 as D (6 bases). With 4 bases removed from V and 4 bases from J, the gap between germline ends came to 16 bases. This CDR3 has 16 amino acids. Germline CDR1 reads LGHNA; CDR2 reads YNFKEQ. Here the CDR3 reads CASSPPLGASTGELFF. DNA of the CDR3: TGTGCCAGCAGCCCCCCCCTGGGGGCGAGCACCGGGGAGCTGTTTTTT.

The chain carries TRBV4-3 and TRBJ2-7, with 7 nucleotides matching TRBD1. CDR1 is LGHNA and CDR2 is YSLEER in the germline V gene. The V gene end was trimmed by 3 bases and the J gene end by 4 bases; junction bases not matched to a gene: 9. The CDR3 length is 15 residues. The CDR3 protein is CASSQLFGTVYEQYF. The CDR3 nucleotides read TGCGCCAGCAGCCAGCTTTTTGGGACAGTGTACGAGCAGTACTTC.

The CDR3 bases are TGCAGCGTTGAAGTAACCCACTACGAGCAGTACTTC. Encoded protein: CSVEVTHYEQYF. The J gene is TRBJ2-7, the V gene TRBV29-1, with D uncertain. V was clipped by 1 base and J by 3 bases, with 7 bases between them. This CDR3 contains 12 residues. Germline lookup yields CDR1 SQVTM and CDR2 ANQGSEA.

The chain links TRBV27 to TRBJ1-5, with TRBD1 matching over 7 bases. The germline V gene encodes CDR1 MNHEY and CDR2 SMNVEV (reference sequence). This CDR3 has 15 residues. With V trimmed by 6 bases and J by 7 bases, 12 bases remained unmatched. The DNA of the CDR3 is TGTGCCAGCAGCCGAAGACAGGGTGGATGGCAGCCCCAGCATTTT. Its translation is CASSRRQGGWQPQHF.

This chain joins TRBV5-4 and TRBJ2-3; D unclear. This CDR3 comprises 15 residues. V was clipped by 3 bases and J by 0 bases, with 11 bases between them. Per germline, CDR1 SGHNT and CDR2 YYREEE (reference sequence). The chain's CDR3 is CASSSLTRSTDTQYF. In DNA form, the CDR3 reads TGTGCCAGCAGCTCACTAACACGGAGCACAGATACGCAGTATTTT.

The rearrangement links TRBV5-1 to TRBJ1-2; D is unresolved. Trimming removed 0 bases at V and 1 base at J, with 7 bases between. Germline lookup yields CDR1 SGHRS and CDR2 YFSETQ. The CDR3 spans 14 residues. In DNA, the CDR3 is TGCGCCAGCAGCTTGGAAGGTATTAACTATGGCTACACCTTC. Residues: CASSLEGINYGYTF.

The genes are TRBV7-3 and TRBJ2-1, with 12 bases lining up with TRBD2. CDR1 SGHTA and CDR2 FQGTGA come from the germline V gene. The CDR3 contains 17 residues. V lost 4 bases, J lost 0 bases, and 4 bases stayed unmatched. This CDR3 reads CASSSRTSGNSYNEQFF. CDR3 nucleotide sequence: TGTGCCAGCAGCTCACGGACTAGCGGGAACTCCTACAATGAGCAGTTCTTC.

This chain links TRBV25-1 with TRBJ2-5; TRBD2 aligns across 14 bases. The CDR3 is 18 residues long. The V segment lost 5 bases and the J segment 5 bases; nucleotides outside the gene matches: 13. The germline V gene encodes CDR1 MGHDK and CDR2 SYGVNS. The CDR3 loop is CASSPRRGLAGVQETQYF. The DNA of the CDR3 is TGTGCCAGCAGTCCAAGACGGGGACTAGCGGGAGTTCAGGAGACCCAGTACTTC.

The chain links TRBV2 to TRBJ1-5; no clear D. Trimming removed 3 bases from V and 5 bases from J, with 8 bases in between. This CDR3 has 13 amino acids. The germline V gene encodes CDR1 SNHLY and CDR2 FYNNEI. The CDR3 DNA reads TGTGCCAGCAGTGACTACCGAGATCAGCCCCAGCATTTT. Its translation is CASSDYRDQPQHF.

The V and J genes are TRBV7-2 and TRBJ1-4; D not certain. Germline CDR1 SGHTA, CDR2 FQGNSA. This CDR3 is 16 amino acids long. The V gene lost 0 bases and the J gene lost 1 base, with 9 bases spanning the gap. The CDR3 region has the DNA TGTGCCAGCAGCTTAGCCCTTTTCAGAACTAATGAAAAACTGTTTTTT. It yields the protein CASSLALFRTNEKLFF.

This clone was observed a few times. The chain links TRBV6-1 to TRBJ2-7, with 11 bases fitting TRBD2. V lost 4 bases and J lost 0; bases outside the gene matches: 5. This CDR3 spans 16 amino acids. Per the germline V gene, CDR1 is MNHNS and CDR2 is SASEGT. The CDR3 loop reads CASSATSGKRSYEQYF. The CDR3 DNA is TGTGCCAGCAGTGCGACTAGCGGGAAACGCTCCTACGAGCAGTACTTC.

CDR3 amino acids: CASSLWPAPNYEQYF. The DNA of the CDR3 is TGTGCCAGCAGCTTATGGCCAGCGCCCAACTACGAGCAGTACTTC. V and J are TRBV7-2 and TRBJ2-7; D remains unclear. The ends were cut back, 2 bases at V and 3 bases at J, with 14 bases in the middle. There are 15 residues in the CDR3. Germline CDR1 and CDR2: SGHTA and FQGNSA. Full variable domain (outside the CDR3, taken from reference TRBV7-2 and TRBJ2-7): GAGVSQSPSNKVTEKGKDVELRCDPISGHTALYWYRQSLGQGLEFLIYFQGNSAPDKSGLPSDRFSAERTGGSVSTLTIQRTQQEDSAVYLCASSLWPAPNYEQYFGPGTRLTVT.

The J gene is TRBJ2-2, the V gene TRBV10-3, with D possibly being TRBD2 (6 bases). V shed 5 bases and J shed 0 bases, with 7 bases lying between them. The CDR3 is 14 amino acids. Per germline, CDR1 ENHRY and CDR2 SYGVKD. CDR3 DNA: TGTGCCATCAGTCTAGCGCCGAACACCGGGGAGCTGTTTTTT. Translating it yields CAISLAPNTGELFF.

The chain combines TRBV5-1 with TRBJ2-7; 8 positions agree with TRBD1. After removal of 3 bases from V and 4 bases from J, the junction contained 6 bases not matched to a gene. The V gene's germline CDR1 is SGHRS and CDR2 YFSETQ. The CDR3 runs 14 residues. Here the CDR3 reads CASSSGQGFYEQYF. CDR3 sequence (DNA): TGCGCCAGCAGCTCTGGACAGGGCTTTTACGAGCAGTACTTC.

This clone was observed a single time. This rearrangement joins TRBV7-9 to TRBJ2-1; TRBD2 aligns across 9 bases. This CDR3 is built from 16 residues. CDR1 and CDR2 from the germline V gene are SEHNR and FQNEAQ (reference sequence). V lost 5 bases and J lost 8; bases outside the gene matches: 13. CDR3 sequence: CASSITGTSRGDEQFF. CDR3 bases: TGTGCCAGCAGCATCACCGGGACTAGCAGGGGCGATGAGCAGTTCTTC.

The chain recombines TRBV18 with TRBJ2-7, with TRBD1 matching over 9 bases. The ends lost 2 bases at V and 5 bases at J; junction bases unmatched: 4. Germline values: CDR1 KGHSH, CDR2 LQKENI. This CDR3 has 14 amino acids. In DNA form, the CDR3 reads TGTGCCAGCTCACCAGGGACAGGGAGGCACGAGCAGTACTTC. As protein: CASSPGTGRHEQYF.

The rearrangement links TRBV5-8 to TRBJ1-2, with 9 bases identical to TRBD1. From germline, CDR1 is SGHTS and CDR2 YDEGEE. J gave up 2 bases and V 3 bases, and 5 bases lay outside the gene matches. The CDR3 is made up of 15 amino acids. The CDR3 coding sequence is TGTGCCAGCAGCTCCACAGGGGGCGTCAACTATGGCTACACCTTC. Translated: CASSSTGGVNYGYTF.

The DNA for the CDR3 is TGCGCCAGCAGCTTAACTAGCGGGTCCTACGAGCAGTACTTC. It encodes CASSLTSGSYEQYF. This rearrangement joins TRBV5-1 to TRBJ2-5; 9 bases are a match to TRBD2. The DNA end is a closer match to TRBJ2-7, so the J assignment may be wrong. CDR3 size: 14 residues. Germline assignment: CDR1 SGHRS and CDR2 YFSETQ.

The genes are TRBV10-1 and TRBJ1-1; TRBD1 might be the D (6 bases). Trimming took 2 bases from V and 3 from J, leaving 13 bases between them. Per germline, CDR1 WNHNN and CDR2 SYGVQD (reference sequence). CDR3 length: 15 amino acids. The CDR3 is CASSEHGQLDTEAFF. CDR3 DNA sequence: TGCGCCAGCAGTGAGCATGGACAGCTGGACACTGAAGCTTTCTTT.

The chain combines TRBV7-9 with TRBJ2-7, with a tentative D call TRBD2 (5 bases). V was cut by 1 base and J by 4 bases, with 14 bases left in between. The CDR3 totals 15 residues. Germline V gene lookup returns CDR1 SEHNR and CDR2 FQNEAQ (reference sequence). The CDR3, as DNA: TGTGCCAGCAGCTTAGTAGGGAGTGGTGCTTACGAGCAGTACTTC. It specifies CASSLVGSGAYEQYF.

The chain carries TRBV5-6 and TRBJ2-7; D gene unclear. The germline CDR1 and CDR2 sequences are SGHDT and YYEEEE. Deletions cut 4 bases from V and 0 bases from J, with 14 bases between. The CDR3 is 15 residues long. Here the CDR3 DNA reads TGTGCCAGCAGCCCAGGACGTTCCGCCTCCTACGAGCAGTACTTC. Protein: CASSPGRSASYEQYF.

The chain combines TRBV15 with TRBJ1-6, with unresolved D. Trimming removed 0 bases at V and 9 bases at J, with 9 bases between. This CDR3 has 14 amino acids. In germline, CDR1 is LNHNV, CDR2 YYDKDF (reference sequence). This CDR3 is CATSRDGRSSPLHF. CDR3 DNA sequence: TGTGCCACCAGCAGAGATGGCAGAAGTTCACCCCTCCACTTT.

The V call is TRBV10-3, the J call TRBJ2-7; the D gene could be TRBD1 or TRBD2 (5 bases each). The germline V gene encodes CDR1 ENHRY and CDR2 SYGVKD. This CDR3 is built from 13 residues. V was clipped by 6 bases and J by 2 bases, with 11 bases between them. The CDR3 DNA reads as TGTGCCATCAGGGACGGGGCAACCTACGAGCAGTACTTC. This sequence encodes CAIRDGATYEQYF.